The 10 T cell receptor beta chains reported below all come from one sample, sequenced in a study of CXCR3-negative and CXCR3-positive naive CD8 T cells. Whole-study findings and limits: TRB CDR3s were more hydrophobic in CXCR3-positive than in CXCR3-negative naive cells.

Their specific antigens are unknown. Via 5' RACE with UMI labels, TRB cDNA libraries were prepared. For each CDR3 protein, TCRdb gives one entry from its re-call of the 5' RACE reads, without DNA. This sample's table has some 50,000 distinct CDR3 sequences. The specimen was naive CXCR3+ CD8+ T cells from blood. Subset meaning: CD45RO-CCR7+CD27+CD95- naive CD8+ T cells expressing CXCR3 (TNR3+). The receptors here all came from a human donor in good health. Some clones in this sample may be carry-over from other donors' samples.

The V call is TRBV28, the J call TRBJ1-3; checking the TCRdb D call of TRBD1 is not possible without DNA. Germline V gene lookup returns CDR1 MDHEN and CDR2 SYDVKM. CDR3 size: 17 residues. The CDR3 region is CASSLSRRGLSGNTIYF. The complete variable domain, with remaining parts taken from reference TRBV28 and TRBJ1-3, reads DVKVTQSSRYLVKRTGEKVFLECVQDMDHENMFWYRQDPGLGLRLIYFSYDVKMKEKGDIPEGYSVSREKKERFSLILESASTNQTSMYLCASSLSRRGLSGNTIYFGEGSWLTVV.

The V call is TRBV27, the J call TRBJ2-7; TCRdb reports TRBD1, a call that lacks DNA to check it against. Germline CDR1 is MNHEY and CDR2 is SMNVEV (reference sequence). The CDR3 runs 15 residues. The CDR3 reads CASSSPGTGQHEQYF.

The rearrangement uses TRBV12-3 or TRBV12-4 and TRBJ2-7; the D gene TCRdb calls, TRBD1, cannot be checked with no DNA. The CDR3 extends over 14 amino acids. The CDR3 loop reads CASRRRLPLYEQYF.

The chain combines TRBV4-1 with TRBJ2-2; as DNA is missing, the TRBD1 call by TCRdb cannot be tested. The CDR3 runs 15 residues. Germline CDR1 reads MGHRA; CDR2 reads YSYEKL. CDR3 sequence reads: CASSLTGQGAGELFF.

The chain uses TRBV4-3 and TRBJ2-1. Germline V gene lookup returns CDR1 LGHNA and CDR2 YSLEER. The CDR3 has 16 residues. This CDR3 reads CASSQDVSGSYNEQFF.

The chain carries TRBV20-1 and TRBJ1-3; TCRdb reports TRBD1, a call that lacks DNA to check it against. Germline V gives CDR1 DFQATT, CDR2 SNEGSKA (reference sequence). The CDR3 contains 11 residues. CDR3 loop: CSVGGGNTIYF.

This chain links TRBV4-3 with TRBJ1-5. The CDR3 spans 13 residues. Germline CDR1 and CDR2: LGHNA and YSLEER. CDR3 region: CASSQNLGQPQHF.

CDR3 sequence reads: CASSLWGEANQPQHF. The V call is TRBV7-2, the J call TRBJ1-5; TCRdb's assignment of TRBD1 cannot be checked, as there is no DNA. The CDR3 is made up of 15 amino acids. Germline V gene sequence: CDR1 SGHTA, CDR2 FQGNSA.

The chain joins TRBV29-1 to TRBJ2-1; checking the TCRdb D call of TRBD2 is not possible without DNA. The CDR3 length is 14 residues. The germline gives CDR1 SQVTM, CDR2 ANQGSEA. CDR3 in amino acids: CSVSTSGYNNEQFF.

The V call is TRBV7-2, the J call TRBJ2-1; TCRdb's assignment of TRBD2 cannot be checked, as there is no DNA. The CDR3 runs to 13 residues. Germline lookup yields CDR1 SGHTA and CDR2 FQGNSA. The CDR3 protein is CASSPSPNNEQFF.